This TCR beta chain derives from a study of cytomegalovirus exposure and HLA in healthy donors. The study's findings and limits: For most subjects, TCR beta sequences were reported to predict HLA-A and HLA-B alleles with accuracy. Roughly uniform depth of sequencing across donors was assumed in presence/absence analyses.

This CDR3 is 14 amino acids long. J was trimmed by 2 bases and V by 2 bases; bases with no gene match: 2. Germline CDR1 reads SEHNR; CDR2 reads FQNEAQ (reference sequence). For this clone: Its matching antigen is unknown. This sample also contains other DNA sequences that code for the same CDR3.

Primers included in the PCR were 60 Vbeta and 13 Jbeta primers. TCRdb's copy holds only in-frame clones and misses some; the assay was immunoSEQ multiplex PCR. The data hold 170,000 or so clones, with around 83% observed a single time. Each of the donors was a healthy bone marrow donor. This sequence joins TRBV7-9 and TRBJ1-2, with 7 bases identical to TRBD1. This TCR was sampled from a man in his fifties in good health and CMV-seronegative. Source material: PBMCs. CDR3 in DNA: TGTGCCAGCAGCTTAACGGGACAGAACTATGGCTACACCTTC. Its translation: CASSLTGQNYGYTF.